The clone carrying this T cell receptor beta chain was counted many times. The antigen is undetermined. The time point here: patch test 1, 2 weeks after DPC sensitization. Documented treatment: therapeutic diphenylcyclopropenone sensitization with weekly scalp DPC. Each patch test followed a blood draw. Unfractionated whole blood was the source of the extracted total RNA. The CDR3 spans 13 residues. Trimming stripped 2 bases from V and 6 bases from J, with 8 bases between. This entry belongs to a study of human T cells and chemical hapten exposure. Across the whole study: Mostly female patients had alopecia areata, totalis or universalis. The study, taken as a whole, reports: Among TCRs, those above 1 in 1000 frequency were unaffected by DPC sensitization.

One entry per CDR3 protein, called by TCRdb with MiXCR from the RACE reads. This sample has a few hundred thousand distinct CDR3 sequences, with approximately 4.4% found just once. The gene calls are TRBV12-3 or TRBV12-4 and TRBJ2-1; maybe TRBD2 (6 bases). This sequence was found in a woman aged 45-65 years with alopecia areata. Some clones in this sample may be carry-over from other donors' samples. Here the sequenced sample was whole blood, taken in connection with sensitization to the hapten diphenylcyclopropenone (DPC). The CDR3 is CASSLRAGNEQFF. The CDR3 nucleotides read TGTGCCAGCAGTTTAAGAGCGGGCAATGAGCAGTTCTTC.